This TCR beta chain was captured in a study of T cells in Graves' hyperthyroidism and ophthalmopathy. Turning to the study itself: It was at initial diagnosis, before any treatment, that peripheral blood was collected. Study findings and constraints: Most thyroid clonotypes with frequency above 0.001 were detected in blood.

The CDR3 spans 17 residues. V lost 6 bases, J lost 2 bases, and 11 bases stayed unmatched. This clonotype turned up a few times. Its specificity is unknown. TCR beta CDR3 regions were amplified from RNA transcripts. With the HTBI primer set, the TCR CDR3 went through a first round of RT-PCR. TCRdb used MiXCR to reprocess the multiplex PCR reads, holding one entry per CDR3 protein. The sample records over 400,000 distinct CDR3 sequences, approximately 23% being singletons. J is TRBJ2-3 and V is TRBV12-3 or TRBV12-4; 10 bases are shared with TRBD1. This TCR was sampled from a woman in her 70s with Graves' ophthalmopathy. Material: blood. CDR3 region: CASSPRDRGEDTDTQYF. CDR3 bases: TGTGCCAGCAGCCCGAGGGACAGGGGCGAGGACACAGATACGCAGTATTTT.